This is a list of T cell receptor beta chains from one sample in a study of blood T cell repertoires in COVID-19. TCRdb keeps only in-frame clones here, not all; method: immunoSEQ multiplex PCR. The sample has 350,000 to 450,000 clones; 70% to 90% are singletons. Input material: PBMCs or T cells enriched from blood (not recorded which). The receptors here all came from a woman younger than 35 who had been exposed to COVID-19. Both conserved end residues are part of each CDR3. Fields, in order: CDR3 length, clone size, V gene, D gene, J gene, CDR3 protein, CDR3 DNA. A D gene is named only where the DNA matches it firmly. Rows may omit the clone size; those that give it use once, few, many or a size class.

cdr3_length: 13
clone_size: NA
v_call: TRBV28
d_call: NA
j_call: TRBJ1-2
cdr3_aa: CASSLKGGLGYTF
cdr3_nt: TGTGCCAGCAGTTTAAAAGGGGGTCTTGGCTACACCTTC

cdr3_length: 16
clone_size: NA
v_call: TRBV6-1
d_call: TRBD1
j_call: TRBJ2-7
cdr3_aa: CASSGYTGGVTYEQYF
cdr3_nt: TGTGCCAGCAGTGGTTATACAGGGGGAGTTACCTACGAGCAGTACTTC

cdr3_length: 13
clone_size: NA
v_call: TRBV7-3
d_call: NA
j_call: TRBJ1-6
cdr3_aa: CASSRDINSPLHF
cdr3_nt: TGTGCCAGCAGCCGGGACATTAATTCACCCCTCCACTTT

cdr3_length: 15
clone_size: few
v_call: TRBV28
d_call: TRBD2
j_call: TRBJ2-3
cdr3_aa: CASSSPLSGRDTQYF
cdr3_nt: TGTGCCAGCAGTTCCCCGTTGAGCGGGAGAGATACGCAGTATTTT

cdr3_length: 19
clone_size: NA
v_call: TRBV4-1
d_call: TRBD1
j_call: TRBJ1-2
cdr3_aa: CASSQVFRVPKGQGYGYTF
cdr3_nt: TGCGCCAGCAGCCAAGTATTCCGCGTTCCTAAGGGACAGGGTTATGGCTACACCTTC

cdr3_length: 15
clone_size: NA
v_call: TRBV19
d_call: TRBD1
j_call: TRBJ1-2
cdr3_aa: CASSIPWDRSYGYTF
cdr3_nt: TGTGCCAGTAGTATTCCCTGGGACAGGAGCTATGGCTACACCTTC

cdr3_length: 16
clone_size: NA
v_call: TRBV4-3
d_call: NA
j_call: TRBJ1-2
cdr3_aa: CASSRAPGQTNYGYTF
cdr3_nt: TGCGCCAGCAGCCGAGCACCGGGACAAACTAACTATGGCTACACCTTC

cdr3_length: 14
clone_size: NA
v_call: TRBV3-1/TRBV3-2
d_call: TRBD2
j_call: TRBJ2-7
cdr3_aa: CASTHALGGDEQYF
cdr3_nt: TGTGCCAGCACCCACGCCTTGGGAGGGGACGAGCAGTACTTC

cdr3_length: 14
clone_size: NA
v_call: TRBV7-2
d_call: NA
j_call: TRBJ2-2
cdr3_aa: CASSAGINTGELFF
cdr3_nt: TGTGCCAGCAGCGCCGGGATTAACACCGGGGAGCTGTTTTTT

cdr3_length: 13
clone_size: once
v_call: TRBV6-5
d_call: NA
j_call: TRBJ1-1
cdr3_aa: CASSLSGGTEAFF
cdr3_nt: TGTGCCAGCAGTCTCTCGGGAGGCACTGAAGCTTTCTTT

cdr3_length: 14
clone_size: few
v_call: TRBV6-6
d_call: TRBD1
j_call: TRBJ1-1
cdr3_aa: CASTMTGPYTEAFF
cdr3_nt: TGTGCCAGCACTATGACAGGGCCGTACACTGAAGCTTTCTTT

cdr3_length: 15
clone_size: NA
v_call: TRBV3-1/TRBV3-2
d_call: NA
j_call: TRBJ1-2
cdr3_aa: CASSWGHKVNYGYTF
cdr3_nt: TGTGCCAGCAGCTGGGGACATAAGGTTAACTATGGCTACACCTTC

cdr3_length: 14
clone_size: NA
v_call: TRBV13
d_call: NA
j_call: TRBJ1-1
cdr3_aa: CASSLDSPNTEAFF
cdr3_nt: TGTGCCAGCAGCTTAGACAGTCCAAACACTGAAGCTTTCTTT

cdr3_length: 15
clone_size: NA
v_call: TRBV19
d_call: NA
j_call: TRBJ2-1
cdr3_aa: CASSISRAGVNEQFF
cdr3_nt: TGTGCCAGTAGTATTTCGAGGGCCGGGGTAAATGAGCAGTTCTTC

cdr3_length: 15
clone_size: NA
v_call: TRBV27
d_call: TRBD2
j_call: TRBJ2-3
cdr3_aa: CASSSSGASTDTQYF
cdr3_nt: TGTGCCAGCAGTTCCAGCGGGGCTAGCACAGATACGCAGTATTTT

cdr3_length: 14
clone_size: once
v_call: TRBV23-1
d_call: NA
j_call: TRBJ1-1
cdr3_aa: CASSQSIGVTEAFF
cdr3_nt: TGCGCCAGCAGTCAATCGATAGGGGTCACTGAAGCTTTCTTT

cdr3_length: 14
clone_size: NA
v_call: TRBV29-1
d_call: NA
j_call: TRBJ2-7
cdr3_aa: CSVNLAGVGYEQYF
cdr3_nt: TGCAGCGTTAACCTGGCAGGGGTAGGGTACGAGCAGTACTTC

cdr3_length: 17
clone_size: NA
v_call: TRBV6-1
d_call: TRBD2
j_call: TRBJ2-7
cdr3_aa: CASSEAFTLAGGDEQYF
cdr3_nt: TGTGCCAGCAGTGAAGCATTTACCCTAGCGGGAGGAGACGAGCAGTACTTC

cdr3_length: 18
clone_size: once
v_call: TRBV6-4
d_call: TRBD2
j_call: TRBJ2-1
cdr3_aa: CASSDIWSSGRTYNEQFF
cdr3_nt: TGTGCCAGCAGTGACATATGGTCTAGCGGGAGGACTTACAATGAGCAGTTCTTC

cdr3_length: 17
clone_size: NA
v_call: TRBV6-4
d_call: TRBD2
j_call: TRBJ2-2
cdr3_aa: CASSDSLAGLNTGELFF
cdr3_nt: TGTGCCAGCAGTGACTCCCTAGCGGGATTAAACACCGGGGAGCTGTTTTTT

cdr3_length: 16
clone_size: once
v_call: TRBV7-9
d_call: TRBD1
j_call: TRBJ1-2
cdr3_aa: CASSLGRRTGDYGYTF
cdr3_nt: TGTGCCAGCAGCTTAGGAAGGCGGACAGGGGACTATGGCTACACCTTC

cdr3_length: 18
clone_size: NA
v_call: TRBV28
d_call: TRBD1
j_call: TRBJ1-2
cdr3_aa: CASSFPGQGASVGDGYTF
cdr3_nt: TGTGCCAGCAGTTTCCCCGGACAGGGGGCGAGCGTGGGCGATGGCTACACCTTC

cdr3_length: 15
clone_size: NA
v_call: TRBV6-5
d_call: NA
j_call: TRBJ1-1
cdr3_aa: CASRSGSGPHTEAFF
cdr3_nt: TGTGCCAGCAGGTCAGGGTCAGGGCCCCACACTGAAGCTTTCTTT

cdr3_length: 12
clone_size: NA
v_call: TRBV10-1
d_call: NA
j_call: TRBJ2-1
cdr3_aa: CASSETRYEQFF
cdr3_nt: TGCGCCAGCAGTGAGACTAGATATGAGCAGTTCTTC

cdr3_length: 13
clone_size: NA
v_call: TRBV13
d_call: NA
j_call: TRBJ2-3
cdr3_aa: CQTAEGLGDTQYF
cdr3_nt: TGTCAAACAGCGGAGGGCTTGGGAGATACGCAGTATTTT

cdr3_length: 13
clone_size: NA
v_call: TRBV25-1
d_call: NA
j_call: TRBJ1-2
cdr3_aa: CASSEGAGAGYTF
cdr3_nt: TGTGCCAGCAGTGAAGGGGCAGGGGCTGGCTACACCTTC

cdr3_length: 15
clone_size: NA
v_call: TRBV20-1
d_call: TRBD2
j_call: TRBJ2-3
cdr3_aa: CSASESSGVTDTQYF
cdr3_nt: TGCAGTGCTAGTGAGTCCAGCGGGGTGACAGATACGCAGTATTTT

cdr3_length: 11
clone_size: NA
v_call: TRBV10-3
d_call: NA
j_call: TRBJ2-7
cdr3_aa: CAISAGYEQYF
cdr3_nt: TGTGCCATCAGTGCGGGTTACGAGCAGTACTTC

cdr3_length: 15
clone_size: NA
v_call: TRBV27
d_call: TRBD2
j_call: TRBJ2-1
cdr3_aa: CASSGGRGGYNEQFF
cdr3_nt: TGTGCCAGCAGCGGTGGGCGGGGGGGCTACAATGAGCAGTTCTTC

cdr3_length: 13
clone_size: NA
v_call: TRBV6-5
d_call: TRBD2
j_call: TRBJ2-7
cdr3_aa: CASSPGLAHEQYF
cdr3_nt: TGTGCCAGCAGTCCCGGACTAGCCCACGAGCAGTACTTC

cdr3_length: 14
clone_size: few
v_call: TRBV2
d_call: NA
j_call: TRBJ1-2
cdr3_aa: CASTTSALPYGYTF
cdr3_nt: TGTGCCAGCACAACTTCAGCGCTTCCCTATGGCTACACCTTC

cdr3_length: 15
clone_size: NA
v_call: TRBV5-6
d_call: NA
j_call: TRBJ2-7
cdr3_aa: CASSYSPQGSYEQYF
cdr3_nt: TGTGCCAGCAGCTACTCGCCGCAGGGATCATACGAGCAGTACTTC

cdr3_length: 16
clone_size: NA
v_call: TRBV6-8
d_call: NA
j_call: TRBJ1-4
cdr3_aa: CASSYDLTGIDEKLFF
cdr3_nt: TGTGCCAGCAGTTACGATTTAACAGGGATCGATGAAAAACTGTTTTTT

cdr3_length: 17
clone_size: NA
v_call: TRBV28
d_call: NA
j_call: TRBJ1-2
cdr3_aa: CASSFLSRDTENYGYTF
cdr3_nt: TGTGCCAGCAGTTTCCTCTCACGGGACACCGAAAACTATGGCTACACCTTC

cdr3_length: 16
clone_size: NA
v_call: TRBV7-9
d_call: TRBD2
j_call: TRBJ2-2
cdr3_aa: CASSFGLAGGTGELFF
cdr3_nt: TGTGCCAGCAGCTTCGGGCTGGCGGGGGGCACCGGGGAGCTGTTTTTT

cdr3_length: 16
clone_size: NA
v_call: TRBV19
d_call: NA
j_call: TRBJ1-2
cdr3_aa: CASNTGFEFSNYGYTF
cdr3_nt: TGTGCCAGTAACACAGGGTTTGAATTTTCTAACTATGGCTACACCTTC

cdr3_length: 15
clone_size: NA
v_call: TRBV7-2
d_call: NA
j_call: TRBJ1-1
cdr3_aa: CASSFPSNRRTEAFF
cdr3_nt: TGTGCCAGCAGCTTCCCCTCAAACAGGCGAACTGAAGCTTTCTTT

cdr3_length: 16
clone_size: NA
v_call: TRBV19
d_call: NA
j_call: TRBJ2-1
cdr3_aa: CASSMVGGAFYNEQFF
cdr3_nt: TGTGCCAGTAGTATGGTAGGCGGGGCCTTCTACAATGAGCAGTTCTTC

cdr3_length: 14
clone_size: few
v_call: TRBV5-1
d_call: NA
j_call: TRBJ1-1
cdr3_aa: CASSLETRNTEAFF
cdr3_nt: TGCGCCAGCAGCTTGGAAACGAGGAACACTGAAGCTTTCTTT

cdr3_length: 15
clone_size: few
v_call: TRBV4-2
d_call: TRBD2
j_call: TRBJ2-5
cdr3_aa: CASSRSSGGQETQYF
cdr3_nt: TGTGCCAGCAGCCGATCTAGCGGGGGGCAAGAGACCCAGTACTTC

cdr3_length: 14
clone_size: NA
v_call: TRBV18
d_call: TRBD1
j_call: TRBJ1-2
cdr3_aa: CASSPEGGGRRYTF
cdr3_nt: TGTGCCAGCTCACCAGAAGGGGGCGGGCGGCGGTACACCTTC